The 21 T cell receptor beta chains below were found in one sample sequenced in a study of CD8 T cells in Susac syndrome. RNA totalling about 0.5 to 1 ug underwent reverse transcription with random hexamers. TCRdb used MiXCR to reprocess the immunoSEQ multiplex PCR reads, holding one entry per CDR3 protein. The sample has 400,000 or so distinct CDR3 sequences, around 83% seen once; the top ten hold roughly 0.1%. Sequencing input: CD8+ T cells from PBMCs. All receptors derive from a human donor with multiple sclerosis.

The genes are TRBV6-1 and TRBJ2-6, with D perhaps being TRBD1 or TRBD2 (5 bases each). The CDR3 extends over 18 amino acids. CDR1 and CDR2 (germline): MNHNS, SASEGT. Trimming stripped 7 bases from V and 0 bases from J, with 19 bases between. This CDR3 reads CASISRGPESSGANVLTF. The CDR3 DNA sequence: TGTGCCAGCATCTCACGGGGACCCGAGAGCTCTGGGGCCAACGTCCTGACTTTC.

The chain is built from TRBV12-3 or TRBV12-4 and TRBJ1-2; 7 bases line up with TRBD1. This CDR3 contains 16 residues. Trimming at V came to 2 bases and at J to 4 bases, leaving 10 bases not matched to a gene. As DNA, the CDR3 is TGTGCCAGCAGTTTAAGTCTCGGGACAGCCTCCTATGGCTACACCTTC. Translated, it gives CASSLSLGTASYGYTF.

The chain joins TRBV4-1 to TRBJ2-3; D remains unclear. Trimming pared 0 bases from V and 0 bases from J, leaving 7 bases between. Germline lookup yields CDR1 MGHRA and CDR2 YSYEKL. CDR3 length: 15 residues. The CDR3, as DNA: TGCGCCAGCAGCCAAGAACCAGCTAGCACAGATACGCAGTATTTT. As protein: CASSQEPASTDTQYF.

This clonotype was counted a few times. The chain couples TRBV12-3 or TRBV12-4 to TRBJ2-7; the D gene is possibly TRBD2 (6 bases). The length of the CDR3 is 13 residues. V dropped 3 bases and J dropped 5 bases, with 11 bases sitting between them. The CDR3 DNA sequence: TGTGCCAGCAGTTTTGGGGGGTCCCACGAGCAGTACTTC. Translated, it gives CASSFGGSHEQYF.

The V and J genes are TRBV20-1 and TRBJ2-7; either TRBD1 or TRBD2 may fit D (5 bases each). Germline V gene data show CDR1 as DFQATT and CDR2 as SNEGSKA (reference sequence). The CDR3 loop spans 15 amino acids. Trimming stripped 0 bases from V and 0 bases from J, with 12 bases between. In DNA form, the CDR3 reads TGCAGTGCTAGAGAGACGGGACGGATCTCCTACGAGCAGTACTTC. Its protein product is CSARETGRISYEQYF.

V and J are TRBV28 and TRBJ2-3; 8 bases map to TRBD2. The germline CDR1 and CDR2 sequences are MDHEN and SYDVKM. There are 14 residues in the CDR3. The junction had 6 bases not matched to a gene; V was cut back by 9 bases and J by 1 base. CDR3 in amino acids: CASEREWGTDTQYF. The CDR3, as DNA: TGTGCCAGTGAGCGGGAGTGGGGCACAGATACGCAGTATTTT.

The chain recombines TRBV5-6 with TRBJ2-5; 9 nucleotides agree with TRBD1. Germline V CDR1 and CDR2: SGHDT, YYEEEE. The length of the CDR3 is 15 residues. The V gene end was trimmed by 4 bases and the J gene end by 5 bases; junction bases not matched to a gene: 9. CDR3 DNA sequence: TGTGCCAGCAGCCGGGACAGGGTAGGGGCGGAGACCCAGTACTTC. It encodes CASSRDRVGAETQYF.

In this sample, this clonotype turned up a few times. The chain has TRBV7-2 and TRBJ2-7; D not resolved. Germline CDR1 SGHTA, CDR2 FQGNSA. V lost 2 bases and J 2 bases, leaving 10 bases between the germline ends. The CDR3 length is 14 residues. This CDR3 is CASSLSWRPYEQYF. The CDR3 bases are TGTGCCAGCAGCTTATCCTGGCGACCCTACGAGCAGTACTTC.

This chain links TRBV2 with TRBJ2-3; 12 nucleotides match TRBD2. CDR1 and CDR2 (germline): SNHLY, FYNNEI. The CDR3 is made up of 17 amino acids. The ends lost 4 bases at V and 0 bases at J; junction bases unmatched: 5. The chain's CDR3 is CASSGLAGVISTDTQYF. The CDR3 DNA reads as TGTGCCAGCAGTGGACTAGCGGGAGTGATTAGCACAGATACGCAGTATTTT.

The gene calls are TRBV4-1 and TRBJ2-1; tentatively, D is TRBD1 or TRBD2 (5 bases each). V was cut by 0 bases and J by 2 bases, with 14 bases left in between. Germline loops: CDR1 MGHRA, CDR2 YSYEKL. The CDR3 is made up of 17 amino acids. CDR3 in DNA: TGCGCCAGCAGCCAAGATCCCGGGACGTATCCCTACAATGAGCAGTTCTTC. Its translation is CASSQDPGTYPYNEQFF.

CDR3: CASSIGIPTGQPQHF. The DNA of the CDR3 is TGTGCCAGTAGTATCGGTATTCCGACCGGCCAGCCCCAGCATTTT. J is TRBJ1-5 and V is TRBV19, with no clear D. This CDR3 contains 15 residues. CDR1 is LNHDA, CDR2 SQIVND, per germline (reference sequence). The V end was cut by 3 bases, the J end by 7 bases, with 16 bases between. Full variable domain (rest looked up from reference TRBV19 and TRBJ1-5): DGGITQSPKYLFRKEGQNVTLSCEQNLNHDAMYWYRQDPGQGLRLIYYSQIVNDFQKGDIAEGYSVSREKKESFPLTVTSAQKNPTAFYLCASSIGIPTGQPQHFGDGTRLSIL.

The rearrangement uses TRBV27 and TRBJ2-5; D perhaps matches TRBD1 (5 bases). This CDR3 is built from 14 residues. Trimming took off 0 bases at V and 5 bases at J, with 10 bases between the two ends. Germline V gene data show CDR1 as MNHEY and CDR2 as SMNVEV (reference sequence). The DNA of the CDR3 is TGTGCCAGCAGTTTATCCGCAGGGCGGGAGACCCAGTACTTC. It yields the protein CASSLSAGRETQYF.

The V and J genes are TRBV4-2 and TRBJ2-5; 10 bases match TRBD2. CDR3 length: 22 residues. CDR1 is LGHNA and CDR2 is YNFKEQ in the germline V gene. After removal of 1 base from V and 0 bases from J, the junction contained 20 bases not matched to a gene. The CDR3: CASSQGSVQWLAGVLNQETQYF. The DNA for the CDR3 is TGTGCCAGCAGCCAAGGGTCCGTCCAGTGGCTAGCGGGAGTATTGAACCAAGAGACCCAGTACTTC.

This clonotype was seen once. The CDR3 does not close with the conserved phenylalanine or tryptophan, likely indicating a read error. The chain employs TRBV28 and TRBJ2-2; D could derive from TRBD1 or TRBD2 (5 bases each). This CDR3 is built from 19 residues. Deletions cut 6 bases from V and 6 bases from J, with 29 bases between. CDR1 and CDR2 (germline): MDHEN, SYDVKM. The CDR3 DNA is TGTGCCAGCAGCACCCCTCGAGGGGCTTTAGGGAGAACTGCCGGGGAGCTGTTTCTT. It translates to CASSTPRGALGRTAGELFL.

This clonotype was detected only once. The chain joins TRBV19 to TRBJ1-5; unclear D gene. CDR3 size: 11 residues. Trimming took off 8 bases at V and 5 bases at J, with 7 bases between the two ends. Germline assignment: CDR1 LNHDA and CDR2 SQIVND (reference sequence). Written as DNA, the CDR3 is TGTGCCAGTGGTTTTTATCAGCCCCAGCATTTT. Protein sequence: CASGFYQPQHF.

J is TRBJ2-1 and V is TRBV29-1; D unclear. This CDR3 region has 10 residues. The V end lost 7 bases, the J end lost 12 bases, and 13 bases lay between the germline ends. Germline-derived CDR1 and CDR2 are SQVTM and ANQGSEA. The CDR3 protein is CSAEEFTQFF. CDR3 coding DNA: TGCAGCGCCGAAGAGTTTACGCAGTTCTTC.

The gene calls are TRBV19 and TRBJ1-1; 9 bases line up with TRBD1. V gave up 3 bases and J gave up 5 bases; unmatched junction bases: 7. Germline V gene sequence: CDR1 LNHDA, CDR2 SQIVND (reference sequence). This CDR3 is built from 15 residues. CDR3 sequence reads: CASSILGQGRTEAFF. Written as DNA, the CDR3 is TGTGCCAGTAGTATTCTGGGACAGGGTAGGACTGAAGCTTTCTTT.

The rearrangement links TRBV6-2 or TRBV6-3 to TRBJ2-6; no reliable D call. V was trimmed by 6 bases and J by 0 bases, leaving 18 bases between them. This CDR3 has 18 residues. Germline lookup yields CDR1 MNHEY and CDR2 SVGEGT. CDR3 in amino acids: CASSPFPTANSGANVLTF. Written as DNA, the CDR3 is TGTGCCAGCAGCCCTTTCCCAACCGCCAACTCTGGGGCCAACGTCCTGACTTTC.

This clonotype was found a few times. This chain joins TRBV12-3 or TRBV12-4 and TRBJ2-7; 9 positions agree with TRBD1. Germline trimming cut 3 bases from V and 2 bases from J; bases unmatched to any gene: 8. The CDR3 extends over 16 amino acids. The CDR3 loop is CASSLSGTGNPYEQYF. CDR3 sequence (DNA): TGTGCCAGCAGTTTGTCCGGGACAGGGAACCCCTACGAGCAGTACTTC.

The chain is built from TRBV7-9 and TRBJ2-3; TRBD2 agrees at 10 bases. Looked up from germline, CDR1 is SEHNR and CDR2 is FQNEAQ (reference sequence). V trimming: 5 bases; J trimming: 2 bases; junction bases outside the gene matches: 7. The CDR3 loop spans 16 amino acids. CDR3: CASSPGTSASTDTQYF. CDR3 DNA: TGTGCCAGCAGCCCGGGGACTAGCGCATCCACAGATACGCAGTATTTT. The full variable domain, its missing parts supplied by reference TRBV7-9 and TRBJ2-3, is DTGVSQNPRHKITKRGQNVTFRCDPISEHNRLYWYRQTLGQGPEFLTYFQNEAQLEKSRLLSDRFSAERPKGSFSTLEIQRTEQGDSAMYLCASSPGTSASTDTQYFGPGTRLTVL.

This rearrangement joins TRBV7-9 to TRBJ1-5; no firm D call. CDR1 is SEHNR and CDR2 is FQNEAQ in the germline V gene (reference sequence). The V and J ends lost 1 base and 0 bases respectively, with 10 bases between them. The CDR3 has 16 residues. As DNA, the CDR3 is TGTGCCAGCAGCTTAGGGTCGGGATTTAGCAATCAGCCCCAGCATTTT. Protein sequence: CASSLGSGFSNQPQHF.